These T cell receptor beta chains were read from a single sample in a study of metastatic and nonmetastatic thyroid tumors. From the PCR reads, TCRdb re-called clones with MiXCR. The sample yields 30,000 or so clones, roughly 17% seen once. The sequenced material came from blood. The receptor set was obtained from a female donor with papillary thyroid cancer or a benign thyroid nodule (not recorded which). Some clones in this sample may be carry-over from other donors' samples. Each CDR3 is given with its conserved first and last residue. The D gene is left open where the match is weak. The size of a clone is reported for some rows only, either as once, few or many, or as a class for expanded clones.

d_call	v_call	clone_size	j_call	cdr3_nt	cdr3_aa
.	TRBV4-1	many	TRBJ1-2	TGCGCCAGCAGCCCGGTGGACAGTTCCTATGGCTACACCTTC	CASSPVDSSYGYTF
.	TRBV11-2	.	TRBJ2-1	TGTGCCAGCAGCCGTGATGGGAGGAGAGACAATGAGCAGTTCTTC	CASSRDGRRDNEQFF
.	TRBV24-1	few	TRBJ2-1	TGTGCCACCAGTGACGTTTACAGGAAAATTTACAATGAGCAGTTCTTC	CATSDVYRKIYNEQFF
.	TRBV20-1	.	TRBJ2-7	TGCAGTGCAATTCGGGACCCCGGATCCGAGCAGTACTTC	CSAIRDPGSEQYF
.	TRBV12-3/TRBV12-4	medium-sized	TRBJ2-7	TGTGCCAGCAGTCACCCGGGCTCCTTGGACGAGCAGTACTTC	CASSHPGSLDEQYF
.	TRBV20-1	few	TRBJ2-4	TGCAGTGCTAGAGAAACTAGCAGAAACATTCAGTACTTC	CSARETSRNIQYF
.	TRBV4-1	many	TRBJ2-1	TGCGCCAGCAGCCAAGACCCCCCAAGAACAAATGAGCAGTTCTTC	CASSQDPPRTNEQFF
TRBD1	TRBV27	few	TRBJ1-1	TGTGCCAGCAGTAGCCGACAGGGGGGGAACACTGAAGCTTTCTTT	CASSSRQGGNTEAFF
TRBD2	TRBV19	many	TRBJ2-7	TGTGCCAGTCGAGCCGTAGCGGGATTATACGAGCAGTACTTC	CASRAVAGLYEQYF
.	TRBV7-2	.	TRBJ2-7	TGTGCCAGCAGCGACTACCTTAGCTCATACGAGCAGTACTTC	CASSDYLSSYEQYF
.	TRBV30	many	TRBJ2-6	TGTGCCTGGGCAGGTCGTGGGGGTTCTAACTCTGGGGCCAACGTCCTGACTTTC	CAWAGRGGSNSGANVLTF
.	TRBV5-1	many	TRBJ1-1	TGCGCCAGCAGCTCCGGCCCGAACACTGAAGCTTTCTTT	CASSSGPNTEAFF
.	TRBV19	few	TRBJ1-3	TGTGCCAGTACTCCTACGACATGTCCTGGAAACACCATATATTTT	CASTPTTCPGNTIYF
TRBD2	TRBV3-1	many	TRBJ2-7	TGTGCCAGCAGCCAAGATACTAGCGGGGGCCGATACGAGCAGTACTTC	CASSQDTSGGRYEQYF
.	TRBV10-3	many	TRBJ2-2	TGTGCCATCAGTGAAGGGGTGGTCACCGGGGAGCTGTTTTTT	CAISEGVVTGELFF
TRBD1	TRBV3-1	many	TRBJ1-6	TGTGCCAGCAGCCAAGATGGGGACAGGTTGAATTCACCCCTCCACTTT	CASSQDGDRLNSPLHF
.	TRBV5-1	.	TRBJ2-1	TGCGCCAGCAGCTTAGATGGATCATACAATGAGCAGTTCTTC	CASSLDGSYNEQFF
.	TRBV20-1	.	TRBJ2-7	TGCAGTGCTAGAAGACCGGGAAGCCTCCTTACCTACGAGCAGTACTTC	CSARRPGSLLTYEQYF
TRBD2	TRBV6-2/TRBV6-3	many	TRBJ2-1	TGTGCCAGCAGTCCTACGGGACTAGCGCCCTTGAAACGCTACAATGAGCAGTTCTTC	CASSPTGLAPLKRYNEQFF
TRBD2	TRBV2	many	TRBJ2-3	TGTGCCAGCGCTAGCGGGAGAGGTAGGACAGATACGCAGTATTTT	CASASGRGRTDTQYF
.	TRBV10-1	few	TRBJ2-1	TGCGCCAGCAGTGAGACCCGGGTGGATGAGCAGTTCTTC	CASSETRVDEQFF
.	TRBV7-8	many	TRBJ2-7	TGTGCCAGCAGCTTAGGAACCGTTCACCACCCCTCTTACTTC	CASSLGTVHHPSYF
.	TRBV7-8	many	TRBJ2-2	TGTGTCTTCGGACCAACTCCCGGGGAGCTGTTTTTT	CVFGPTPGELFF